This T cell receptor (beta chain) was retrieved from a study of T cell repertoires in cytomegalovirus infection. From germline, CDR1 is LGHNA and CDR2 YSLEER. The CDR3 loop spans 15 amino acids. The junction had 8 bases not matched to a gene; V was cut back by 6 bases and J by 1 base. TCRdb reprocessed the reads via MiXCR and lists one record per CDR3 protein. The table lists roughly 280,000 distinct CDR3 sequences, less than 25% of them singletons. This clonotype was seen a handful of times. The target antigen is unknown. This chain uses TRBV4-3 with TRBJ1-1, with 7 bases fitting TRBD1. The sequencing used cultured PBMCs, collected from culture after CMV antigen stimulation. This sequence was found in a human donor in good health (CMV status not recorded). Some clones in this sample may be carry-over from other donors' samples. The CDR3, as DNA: TGCGCCAGCAGAATGAACCGACAGGGGAACACTGAAGCTTTCTTT. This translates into CASRMNRQGNTEAFF.